This TCR beta chain was sequenced in a study of blood T cells in healthy people across ages. Study in general: About one barcoded beta molecule per two T cells was captured by template switching. Whole-study findings and limits: Long-lived donors exceeded aged donors in naive CD4+ cells and diversity.

Germline V CDR1 and CDR2: SGHRS, YFSETQ. J lost 11 bases, V lost 0 bases, and 6 bases had no gene match. The CDR3 is made up of 14 amino acids. A remark on this clonotype: As yet, its antigen is unknown.

Next came a second PCR, run for about 7 to 12 cycles, which used a sample-barcoded 5' primer along with a J-beta primer mix. Each CDR3 protein is one row after TCRdb ran MiXCR on the 5' RACE reads. The sample has around 750,000 distinct CDR3 sequences, approximately 55% seen once; the top ten hold around 40%. This chain joins TRBV5-1 and TRBJ1-4; TRBD1 aligns across 8 bases. Sequenced material: blood. This TCR came from a man older than 75 in good health. The CDR3 DNA follows: TGCGCCAGCAGCTTGGACAGGGGGAAGAGGAAACTGTTTTTT. Encoded protein: CASSLDRGKRKLFF.